This TCR beta chain appears in the sequencing data of a study of tumor-infiltrating lymphocytes in primary liver carcinoma (dated by TCRdb to about 2017). Notes on the research overall: Hepatocellular carcinoma (four) or combined HCC and intrahepatic cholangiocarcinoma (one) was present in the five patients, who were three men and two women aged 30 to 69 years. The five patients had tumors of stage T1-T3 N0M0, with maximum diameters ranging from 4.2 to 10 cm. Samples yielded roughly 3.5 to 7.13 million productive TCRbeta reads; read depth did not differ significantly between tissue types. For each liver tumor, the study sampled five regions along with adjacent normal tissue and blood, and applied TCRbeta repertoire sequencing, expression microarrays and whole-exome sequencing. A total of 35 or so specimens from 5 patients underwent TCRbeta repertoire sequencing, comprising around 25 tumor regions, 5 adjacent noncancerous liver tissues and 5 peripheral blood samples. Agilent mRNA microarray profiling was performed on the 25 tumor region samples to relate TCRbeta repertoire diversity to the local molecular phenotype. Reproducibility between technical replicate repertoires was high, with correlation coefficients above 0.95 and mean shared-clone rates roughly 0.91.

Without any cell sorting, total RNA and DNA were extracted together from around 20-30 mg of bulk tissue using the AllPrep DNA/RNA mini kit. Between late 2015 and March 2016, roughly 5 patients in China with histopathologically diagnosed primary liver carcinoma had their tumors surgically resected. Patients had chronic HBV infection and were treatment-naive at sampling. Five spatially separated regions were sampled per tumor: superior, inferior, left-lateral and right-lateral poles, plus the tumor centre. According to histology, viable tumor cells made up more than 85% of every tumor sample. Fresh tumor and adjacent tissue pieces were bisected; one half was stored in RNAlater at -80°C, the other sent for histology. TCRbeta-specific cDNA was reverse-transcribed from 500 ng total RNA using a constant-region primer and ProtoScript II reverse transcriptase. Three nested multiplex PCR rounds, following a slightly modified ARM-PCR procedure, were used to build the TCRbeta libraries. The first two PCR rounds used multiplex TRBV1-TRBV30 forward primers with a Cbeta reverse primer, each for about 10 cycles. Sample barcodes and Illumina adapters were added in a final 25-cycle PCR with Deep VentR polymerase. Before sequencing, amplicons of 200-500 bp were purified from gel using a QIAquick gel extraction kit. TCRbeta amplicons were sequenced on an Illumina HiSeq 2500 with 250-bp paired-end reads. The original methods were these. Trimmomatic v0.33 was used to quality-trim the reads, and FLASH v1.2.11 was used to merge paired reads so that full CDR3 sequences could be recovered. V, D and J germline segments were assigned to the rearranged TCRbeta sequences using MiGEC v1.2.1b. VDJtools v1.0.0 computed clonotype statistics and Shannon-Wiener diversity indices. Except for diversity analysis, only each sample's 250 most abundant clonotypes were used in subsequent analyses to reduce sampling bias. The public reads were reanalyzed by TCRdb: fastp trimming at Q25, MiXCR alignment, in-frame beta chains only. Under each unique CDR3 protein, matching rows form one entry showing the most common genes and DNA. TCRdb's processing, not the authors' own work, is the source of the V and J calls. The sample table shows roughly 120,000 distinct CDR3 sequences, and 60% to 80% are seen once. Of the sample, around 8.2% is held by the ten largest clones.

General findings and caveats noted by the study authors: Only about 7-25% of top clones were found in all five regions of a tumor, suggesting spatial heterogeneity of tumor-infiltrating T cells. Comparison of CD4+ and CD8+ T cell repertoires was precluded by the use of bulk unsorted samples. Repertoire overlap was found to be higher between tumor regions (mean roughly 36%) than between tumor-adjacent (approximately 17%) or tumor-blood (around 15%) pairs, consistent with antigen-driven expansion. Compared with blood, tumors had a significantly larger share of the repertoire taken up by the top 250 clones (p = 0.039). Only five or six patients were included in the study, and the authors note that the findings should be validated in a larger study. Because only the TCR beta chain was sequenced and unpaired alpha chains were not captured, true repertoire diversity is likely underestimated.

The CDR3 sequence runs 14 residues, both termini included. Only the CDR3 part of the read is kept: 42 bases, read in frame from the first base. From the germline V gene, CDR1 is SGHAT and CDR2 is FQNNGV. Points on this clonotype: No cognate antigen has been identified for it. This CDR3 fails to terminate in the conserved phenylalanine or tryptophan, so it likely reflects a read error.

The V gene is TRBV11-2 and the J gene is TRBJ2-3; 7 of the junction bases match TRBD2. The sequence was collected from a woman aged 60 to 75 with primary liver carcinoma and hepatitis B virus infection. The sequenced sample was liver tumor tissue from sampling region 3. This sample's cell subset or site label indicates: tumor region T3, left-lateral pole. CDR3 reads: CASSANRGVDTQYL. The DNA sequence is as follows: TGTGCTAGCAGCGCGAACCGGGGGGTCGATACGCAGTATTTG.